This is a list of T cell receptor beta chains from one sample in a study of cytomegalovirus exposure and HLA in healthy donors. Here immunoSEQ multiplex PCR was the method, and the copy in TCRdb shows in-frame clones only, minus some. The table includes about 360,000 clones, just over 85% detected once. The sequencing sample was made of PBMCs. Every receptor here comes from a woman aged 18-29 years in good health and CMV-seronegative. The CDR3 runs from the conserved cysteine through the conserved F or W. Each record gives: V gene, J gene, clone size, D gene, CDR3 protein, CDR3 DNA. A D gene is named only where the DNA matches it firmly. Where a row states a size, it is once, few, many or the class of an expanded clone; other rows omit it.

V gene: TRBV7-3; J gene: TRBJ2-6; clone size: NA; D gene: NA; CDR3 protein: CASSPPAGANVLTF; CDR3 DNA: TGTGCCAGCAGTCCCCCGGCTGGGGCCAACGTCCTGACTTTC
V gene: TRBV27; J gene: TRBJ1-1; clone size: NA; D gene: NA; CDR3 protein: CASSLSRLRHTEAFF; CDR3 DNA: TGTGCCAGCAGTTTATCCCGACTAAGGCACACTGAAGCTTTCTTT
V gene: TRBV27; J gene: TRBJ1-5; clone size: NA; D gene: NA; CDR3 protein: CASSPYPRQPQHF; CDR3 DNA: TGTGCCAGCAGTCCGTACCCTAGGCAGCCCCAGCATTTT
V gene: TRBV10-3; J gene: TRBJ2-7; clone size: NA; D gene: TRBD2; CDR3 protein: CAISELGRGGSYEQYF; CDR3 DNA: TGTGCCATCAGTGAATTAGGGCGGGGAGGGAGCTACGAGCAGTACTTC
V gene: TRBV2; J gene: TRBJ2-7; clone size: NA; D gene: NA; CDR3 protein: CASSEDGPMNEQYF; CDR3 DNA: TGTGCCAGCAGTGAAGACGGTCCGATGAACGAGCAGTACTTC
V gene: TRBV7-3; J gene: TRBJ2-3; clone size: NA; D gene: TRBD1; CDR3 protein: CASSPRGLGTDTQYF; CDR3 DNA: TGTGCCAGCAGCCCCAGGGGGCTGGGCACAGATACGCAGTATTTT
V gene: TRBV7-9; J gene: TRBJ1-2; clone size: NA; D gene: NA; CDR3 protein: CASSPPDRLNYGYTF; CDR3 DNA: TGTGCCAGCAGCCCCCCGGACAGATTAAACTATGGCTACACCTTC
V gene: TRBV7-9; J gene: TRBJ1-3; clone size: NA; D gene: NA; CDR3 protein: CASSLREGSSGNTIYF; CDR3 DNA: TGTGCCAGCAGCTTAAGGGAGGGCAGCTCTGGAAACACCATATATTTT
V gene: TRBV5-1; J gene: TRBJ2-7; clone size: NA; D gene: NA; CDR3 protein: CASSSNPRGSSYEQYF; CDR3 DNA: TGCGCCAGCAGCTCGAACCCTCGGGGATCCTCCTACGAGCAGTACTTC
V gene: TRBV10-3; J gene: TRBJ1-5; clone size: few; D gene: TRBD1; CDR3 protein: CAISESGTGAFNQPQHF; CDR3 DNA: TGTGCCATCAGTGAGTCCGGGACAGGGGCCTTCAATCAGCCCCAGCATTTT
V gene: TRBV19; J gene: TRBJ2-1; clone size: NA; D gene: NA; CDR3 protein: CASSSGEGDYNEQFF; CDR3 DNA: TGTGCCAGTAGTTCAGGGGAGGGTGATTACAATGAGCAGTTCTTC
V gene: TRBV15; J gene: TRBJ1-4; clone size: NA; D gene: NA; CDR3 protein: CATSRDMTTPNEKLFF; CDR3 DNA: TGTGCCACCAGCAGAGACATGACAACCCCTAATGAAAAACTGTTTTTT
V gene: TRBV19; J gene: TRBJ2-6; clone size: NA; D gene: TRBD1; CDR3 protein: CASSPTMDRGHLPGANVLTF; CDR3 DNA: TGTGCCAGTAGTCCTACCATGGACAGGGGTCATCTCCCTGGGGCCAACGTCCTGACTTTC